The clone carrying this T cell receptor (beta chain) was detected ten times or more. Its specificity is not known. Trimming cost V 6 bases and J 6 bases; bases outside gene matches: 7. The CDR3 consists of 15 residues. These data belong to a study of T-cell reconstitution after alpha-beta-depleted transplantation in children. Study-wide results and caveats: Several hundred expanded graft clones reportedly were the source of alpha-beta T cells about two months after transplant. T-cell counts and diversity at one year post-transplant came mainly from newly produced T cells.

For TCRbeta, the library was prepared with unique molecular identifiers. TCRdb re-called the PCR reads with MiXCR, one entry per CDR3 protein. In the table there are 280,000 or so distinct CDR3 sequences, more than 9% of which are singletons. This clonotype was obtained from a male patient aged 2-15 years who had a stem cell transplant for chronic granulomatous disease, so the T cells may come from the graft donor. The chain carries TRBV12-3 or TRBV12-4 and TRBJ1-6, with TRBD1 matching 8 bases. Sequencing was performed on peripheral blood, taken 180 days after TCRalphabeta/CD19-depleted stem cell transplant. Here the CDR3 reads CASSLGTGGNSPLHF. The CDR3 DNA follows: TGTGCCAGCAGCCTTGGGACAGGTGGTAATTCACCCCTCCACTTT.